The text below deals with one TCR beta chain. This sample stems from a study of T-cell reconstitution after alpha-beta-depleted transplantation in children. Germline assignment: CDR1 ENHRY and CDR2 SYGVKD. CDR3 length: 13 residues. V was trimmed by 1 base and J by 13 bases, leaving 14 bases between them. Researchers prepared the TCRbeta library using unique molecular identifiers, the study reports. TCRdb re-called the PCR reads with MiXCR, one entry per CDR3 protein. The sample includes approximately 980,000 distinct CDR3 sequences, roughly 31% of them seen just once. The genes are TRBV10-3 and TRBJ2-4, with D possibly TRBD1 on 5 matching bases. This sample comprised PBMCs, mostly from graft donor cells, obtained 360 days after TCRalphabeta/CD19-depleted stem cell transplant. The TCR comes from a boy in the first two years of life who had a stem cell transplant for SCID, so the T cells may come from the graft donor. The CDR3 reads CAISELQATAQYF. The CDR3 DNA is TGTGCCATCAGTGAGTTGCAGGCGACAGCCCAGTACTTC.